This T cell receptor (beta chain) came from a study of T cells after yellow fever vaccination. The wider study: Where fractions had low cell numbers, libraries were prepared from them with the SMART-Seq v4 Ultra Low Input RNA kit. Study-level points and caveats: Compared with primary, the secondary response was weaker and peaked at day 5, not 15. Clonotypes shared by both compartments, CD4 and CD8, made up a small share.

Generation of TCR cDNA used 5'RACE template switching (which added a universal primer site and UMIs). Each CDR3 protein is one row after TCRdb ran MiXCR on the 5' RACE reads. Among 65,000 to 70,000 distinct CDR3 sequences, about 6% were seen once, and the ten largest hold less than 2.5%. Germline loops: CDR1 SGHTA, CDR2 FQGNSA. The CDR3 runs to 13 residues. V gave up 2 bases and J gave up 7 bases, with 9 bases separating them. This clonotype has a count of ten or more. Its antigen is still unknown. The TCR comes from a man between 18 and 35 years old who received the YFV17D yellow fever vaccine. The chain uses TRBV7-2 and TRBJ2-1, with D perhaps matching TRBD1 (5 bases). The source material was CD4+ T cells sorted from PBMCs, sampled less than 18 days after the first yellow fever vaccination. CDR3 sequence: CASSLPGKNEQFF. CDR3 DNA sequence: TGTGCCAGCAGCTTACCAGGGAAGAATGAGCAGTTCTTC.